A selection of T cell receptor beta chains follows, all from one sample in a study of T cell repertoires in cytomegalovirus infection. Each CDR3 protein gets one entry after TCRdb re-called the reads with MiXCR. Altogether 350,000 to 550,000 distinct CDR3 sequences are present, 31% being singletons, with the ten largest covering roughly 13%. Sequencing was performed on PBMCs. These receptors came from a human donor in good health (CMV status not recorded). Some clones in this sample may be carry-over from other donors' samples. CDR3s include the opening cysteine and the closing phenylalanine or tryptophan. The order of the fields is J gene, D gene, CDR3 length, V gene, clone size, CDR3 DNA, CDR3 protein. A D gene is named only where the DNA matches it firmly. Part of the rows lack a size; the others show once, few, many or a class for expanded clones.

J gene: TRBJ2-1
D gene: TRBD2
CDR3 length: 15
V gene: TRBV20-1
clone size: -
CDR3 DNA: TGCAGTGCTAGAGGCACTCGCGGGGGGGCAAGTGAGCAGTTCTTC
CDR3 protein: CSARGTRGGASEQFF

J gene: TRBJ1-2
D gene: TRBD1
CDR3 length: 17
V gene: TRBV7-8
clone size: many
CDR3 DNA: TGTGCCAGCAGCTTATCGGCAGGGGGAACCTCTAACTATGGCTACACCTTC
CDR3 protein: CASSLSAGGTSNYGYTF

J gene: TRBJ1-4
D gene: -
CDR3 length: 14
V gene: TRBV12-3/TRBV12-4
clone size: -
CDR3 DNA: TGTGCCACCAGCTTAACAGCAACTAATGAAAAACTGTTTTTT
CDR3 protein: CATSLTATNEKLFF

J gene: TRBJ1-3
D gene: -
CDR3 length: 16
V gene: TRBV4-3
clone size: -
CDR3 DNA: TGCGCCAGCAGCCAAGGACCTGCAGACTCTGGAAACACCATATCTTTT
CDR3 protein: CASSQGPADSGNTISF

J gene: TRBJ2-6
D gene: -
CDR3 length: 18
V gene: TRBV4-1
clone size: few
CDR3 DNA: TGCGCCAGCAGCCAAGACGAGGGCAGATATTCTGGGGCCAACGTCCTGACTTTC
CDR3 protein: CASSQDEGRYSGANVLTF

J gene: TRBJ2-3
D gene: TRBD1
CDR3 length: 16
V gene: TRBV7-2
clone size: -
CDR3 DNA: TGTTCCAGCAGCCCCTGGGGGACAGTGGTCACAGATACGCAGTATTTT
CDR3 protein: CSSSPWGTVVTDTQYF

J gene: TRBJ2-7
D gene: TRBD1
CDR3 length: 16
V gene: TRBV3-1
clone size: -
CDR3 DNA: TGTGCCAGCAGCCACTCGGGACAGTTGTTTTCCTACGAGCAGTACTTC
CDR3 protein: CASSHSGQLFSYEQYF

J gene: TRBJ2-1
D gene: -
CDR3 length: 12
V gene: TRBV30
clone size: -
CDR3 DNA: TGTGCCTGGAGTGGGGGTCCCGAGGGGCAGTTCTTC
CDR3 protein: CAWSGGPEGQFF

J gene: TRBJ2-7
D gene: -
CDR3 length: 12
V gene: TRBV29-1
clone size: -
CDR3 DNA: TGCAGCGTTCTTGACAGGACCTACGAGCAGTACTTC
CDR3 protein: CSVLDRTYEQYF

J gene: TRBJ1-5
D gene: -
CDR3 length: 16
V gene: TRBV7-6
clone size: -
CDR3 DNA: TGTGCAAGCAGCTTAGATTCGGGGATTAGCAATCAGCCCCAGCCTTTT
CDR3 protein: CASSLDSGISNQPQPF

J gene: TRBJ1-4
D gene: TRBD1
CDR3 length: 16
V gene: TRBV19
clone size: -
CDR3 DNA: TGTGCCAGTAGTATCGGACAGGGGCGGACGTGGGAAAAACTGTTTTTT
CDR3 protein: CASSIGQGRTWEKLFF

J gene: TRBJ2-3
D gene: TRBD1
CDR3 length: 15
V gene: TRBV6-1
clone size: -
CDR3 DNA: TGTGCCAGCAGAGACAGGGGAGAGGGGTCAGATACGCAGTATTTT
CDR3 protein: CASRDRGEGSDTQYF

J gene: TRBJ2-7
D gene: -
CDR3 length: 12
V gene: TRBV7-2
clone size: many
CDR3 DNA: TGTGCCAGCAGCTTCATTGGATCCGAGCAGTACTTC
CDR3 protein: CASSFIGSEQYF

J gene: TRBJ1-2
D gene: -
CDR3 length: 15
V gene: TRBV4-1
clone size: -
CDR3 DNA: TGCGCCAGCAGCCAAGATCTAGGTTTTGAAGGTGGCTACACCTTC
CDR3 protein: CASSQDLGFEGGYTF

J gene: TRBJ2-1
D gene: -
CDR3 length: 18
V gene: TRBV11-2
clone size: few
CDR3 DNA: TGTGCCAGCAGCCCACAGGTGGGGATGTTGAGCTCCTACAATGAGCAGTTCTTC
CDR3 protein: CASSPQVGMLSSYNEQFF

J gene: TRBJ1-1
D gene: -
CDR3 length: 17
V gene: TRBV6-1
clone size: few
CDR3 DNA: TGTGCCAGCAGGACCAGGCGGGCTACAGGGATGAACACTGAAGCTTTCTTT
CDR3 protein: CASRTRRATGMNTEAFF

J gene: TRBJ1-1
D gene: -
CDR3 length: 11
V gene: TRBV6-1
clone size: few
CDR3 DNA: TGTGCCAGCAGTGAAGTTGGGACGGCCCGCTTT
CDR3 protein: CASSEVGTARF

J gene: TRBJ2-5
D gene: -
CDR3 length: 15
V gene: TRBV7-2
clone size: many
CDR3 DNA: TGTGCCAGCAGCTTAACTGGGACACCCCAAGAGACCCAGTACTTC
CDR3 protein: CASSLTGTPQETQYF